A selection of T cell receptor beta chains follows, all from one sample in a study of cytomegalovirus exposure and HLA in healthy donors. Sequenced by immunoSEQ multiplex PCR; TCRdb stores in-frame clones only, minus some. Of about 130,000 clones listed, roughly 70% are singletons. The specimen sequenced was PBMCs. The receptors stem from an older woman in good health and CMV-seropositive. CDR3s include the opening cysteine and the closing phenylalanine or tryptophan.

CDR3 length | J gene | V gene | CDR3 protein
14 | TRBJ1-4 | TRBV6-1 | CASSEGRVAEKLFF
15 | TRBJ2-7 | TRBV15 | CATSPTSSKAYEQYF
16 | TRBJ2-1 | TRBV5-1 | CASSRGDSSSYNEQFF
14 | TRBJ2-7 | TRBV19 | CASSMREGPYEQYF
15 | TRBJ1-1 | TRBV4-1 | CASSQTGTGRTEAFF
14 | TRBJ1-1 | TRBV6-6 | CASSYLSGNTEAFF
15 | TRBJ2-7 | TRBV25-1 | CASSDPQVPPYEQYF
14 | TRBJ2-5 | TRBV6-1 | CASTLTSGRETQYF
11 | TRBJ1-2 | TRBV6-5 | CASTPGYGYTF
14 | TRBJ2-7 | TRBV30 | CAWSVGTTSYEQYF
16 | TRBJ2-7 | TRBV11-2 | CASSLSGTGVSYEQYF
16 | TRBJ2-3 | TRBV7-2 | CASSPRTSGRVDTQYF
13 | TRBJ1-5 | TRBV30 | CAWSTGAGQPQHF
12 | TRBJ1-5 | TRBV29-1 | CSVSDGGQPQHF
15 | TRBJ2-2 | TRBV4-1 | CASTQSGRNTGELFF
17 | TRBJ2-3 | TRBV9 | CASSVTSGRAGTDTQYF
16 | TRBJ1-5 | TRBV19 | CASSTTWTGSRQPQHF
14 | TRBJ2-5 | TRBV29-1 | CSVDLAGGVGTQYF
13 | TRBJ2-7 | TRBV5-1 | CASSVDREYEQYF
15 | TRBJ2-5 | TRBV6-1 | CASSQIRRAGETQYF
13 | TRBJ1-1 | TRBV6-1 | CASSEAGVTEAFF
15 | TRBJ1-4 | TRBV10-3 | CAISEITGANEKLFF
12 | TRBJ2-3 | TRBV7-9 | CASSFSEDTQYF
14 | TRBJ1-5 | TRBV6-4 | CASSDGTGNQPQHF
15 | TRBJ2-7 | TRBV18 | CASSPGTGNRYEQYF
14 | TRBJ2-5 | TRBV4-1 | CASSQDLGRETQYF
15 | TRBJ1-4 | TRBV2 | CASSERTGGGEKLFF
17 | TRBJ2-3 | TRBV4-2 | CASSLRRLAGDTDTQYF
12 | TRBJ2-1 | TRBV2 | CASQGAGNEQFF
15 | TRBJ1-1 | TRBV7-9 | CASSPSRGHDTEAFF
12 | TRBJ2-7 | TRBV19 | CATSGFANEQYF
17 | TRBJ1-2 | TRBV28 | CASSLLGTGAPNYGYTF
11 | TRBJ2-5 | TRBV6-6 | CASSRQETQYF